These 18 T cell receptor beta chains originate from one sample sequenced in a study of blood T cell repertoires in COVID-19. Method: immunoSEQ multiplex PCR; TCRdb's copy keeps in-frame clones and lacks some. Of about 140,000 clones listed, about 80% were seen once; the top ten hold roughly 45%. Input material: peripheral blood. These receptors all come from a human donor in a cohort sampled during active COVID-19.

This chain connects TRBV9 to TRBJ2-1, with D maybe TRBD2 (6 bases). The germline V gene has CDR1 SGDLS and CDR2 YYNGEE. The CDR3 is made up of 15 amino acids. The V end was cut by 3 bases, the J end by 3 bases, with 13 bases between. CDR3 DNA sequence: TGTGCCAGCAGCGACCGGGACTCGGACTACAATGAGCAGTTCTTC. Amino acids: CASSDRDSDYNEQFF.

The chain combines TRBV18 with TRBJ2-5; 9 positions agree with TRBD2. With 6 bases clipped from V and 5 bases from J, the junction kept 4 bases outside the gene matches. There are 13 residues in the CDR3. Germline V gene data show CDR1 as KGHSH and CDR2 as LQKENI. The CDR3 bases are TGTGCCAGCTCCCCGGGACTAGCTGAGACCCAGTACTTC. Translated: CASSPGLAETQYF.

This sequence joins TRBV3-1 (or the pseudogene TRBV3-2) and TRBJ2-5; TRBD2 aligns across 9 bases. This CDR3 spans 13 amino acids. Germline loops: CDR1 LGHDT, CDR2 YNNKEL (reference sequence). V trimming: 5 bases; J trimming: 7 bases; junction bases outside the gene matches: 5. The CDR3 region is CASSSGRIGTQYF. The CDR3 DNA sequence: TGTGCCAGCAGCAGCGGGAGGATTGGGACCCAGTACTTC.

The chain recombines TRBV4-3 with TRBJ2-5, with TRBD2 identical over 11 bases. The V gene end was trimmed by 2 bases and the J gene end by 2 bases; junction bases not matched to a gene: 7. Germline CDR1 is LGHNA and CDR2 is YSLEER. The CDR3 consists of 17 residues. The DNA of the CDR3 is TGCGCCAGCAGCCAATCTATAGCGGGGGGGATACAAGAGACCCAGTACTTC. Translation gives CASSQSIAGGIQETQYF.

The chain uses TRBV5-4 and TRBJ2-1; 7 bases map to TRBD2. CDR1 SGHNT and CDR2 YYREEE come from the germline V gene (reference sequence). There are 17 residues in the CDR3. The ends lost 2 bases at V and 4 bases at J; junction bases unmatched: 12. The CDR3 sequence is CASSFPLSGPPYNEQFF. CDR3 coding DNA: TGTGCCAGCAGCTTCCCCCTTAGCGGGCCCCCTTACAATGAGCAGTTCTTC. Filled out from reference TRBV5-4 and TRBJ2-1, the complete variable domain reads ETGVTQSPTHLIKTRGQQVTLRCSSQSGHNTVSWYQQALGQGPQFIFQYYREEENGRGNFPPRFSGLQFPNYSSELNVNALELDDSALYLCASSFPLSGPPYNEQFFGPGTRLTVL.

V is TRBV2 and J is TRBJ1-2, with D unresolved. Trimming took 6 bases from V and 4 from J, leaving 9 bases between them. The CDR3 sequence is 12 residues long. The germline CDR1 and CDR2 sequences are SNHLY and FYNNEI. In DNA form, the CDR3 reads TGTGCCAGCAGCCAGGATCCCTATGGCTACACCTTC. It is translated as CASSQDPYGYTF.

V usage is TRBV23-1 and J usage is TRBJ2-7; 10 nucleotides match TRBD1. TRBV23-1 is flagged as an ORF with uncertain function. This CDR3 is built from 15 residues. Trimming took 3 bases from V and 2 from J; bases not matched to a gene: 4. The CDR3 DNA reads TGCGCCAGCAGTCAGGGACAGGGGAGGACCTACGAGCAGTACTTC. Residues: CASSQGQGRTYEQYF.

This clone was counted only a few times. The chain employs TRBV11-2 and TRBJ2-1, with D tentatively TRBD2 (6 bases). The germline V gene has CDR1 SGHAT and CDR2 FQNNGV. The length of the CDR3 is 13 residues. Trimming took off 5 bases at V and 9 bases at J, with 14 bases between the two ends. DNA for the CDR3: TGTGCCAGCAGCCAAACTTACGGGAGTGAGCAGTTCTTC. As protein: CASSQTYGSEQFF.

J is TRBJ2-1 and V is TRBV7-9; 11 bases are shared with TRBD2. The germline gives CDR1 SEHNR, CDR2 FQNEAQ (reference sequence). This CDR3 contains 15 residues. V gave up 0 bases and J gave up 9 bases; unmatched junction bases: 4. CDR3 sequence reads: CASSLASGGAAEQFF. The CDR3, as DNA: TGTGCCAGCAGCTTAGCTAGCGGGGGGGCGGCTGAGCAGTTCTTC.

CDR3 DNA: TGTGCCAGCAGTTTCGACTTAGGGGGTCATAATGAGCAGTTCTTC. Amino acids: CASSFDLGGHNEQFF. This chain links TRBV11-1 with TRBJ2-1; perhaps TRBD1 as D (6 bases). Germline lookup yields CDR1 SGHAT and CDR2 FQDESV (reference sequence). The CDR3 loop spans 15 amino acids. Trimming shortened V by 6 bases and J by 7 bases, and 19 bases separated the two germline ends. Full variable domain (rest looked up from reference TRBV11-1 and TRBJ2-1): EAEVAQSPRYKITEKSQAVAFWCDPISGHATLYWYRQILGQGPELLVQFQDESVVDDSQLPKDRFSAERLKGVDSTLKIQPAELGDSAMYLCASSFDLGGHNEQFFGPGTRLTVL.

In this sample, this clone turned up once. V is TRBV27 and J is TRBJ1-1; 8 positions match TRBD1. The CDR3 is made up of 14 amino acids. CDR1 and CDR2 (germline): MNHEY, SMNVEV (reference sequence). The V gene end was trimmed by 6 bases and the J gene end by 2 bases; junction bases not matched to a gene: 5. DNA for the CDR3: TGTGCCAGCAGAAGACAGGGGTCCAACACTGAAGCTTTCTTT. It translates to CASRRQGSNTEAFF.

This chain links TRBV7-6 with TRBJ2-6; 8 nucleotides agree with TRBD1. The CDR3 sequence is 15 residues long. V gave up 4 bases and J gave up 4 bases; unmatched junction bases: 3. In germline, CDR1 is SGHVS, CDR2 FNYEAQ. In DNA form, the CDR3 reads TGTGCCAGCAGCTCGACAGGGGCCGGGGCCAACGTCCTGACTTTC. The encoded protein is CASSSTGAGANVLTF.

This clone was seen a single time. This chain joins TRBV3-1 (or the pseudogene TRBV3-2) and TRBJ1-4; D is unresolved. The CDR3 runs 13 residues. Trimming pared 4 bases from V and 0 bases from J, leaving 3 bases between. Germline V gene lookup returns CDR1 LGHDT and CDR2 YNNKEL (reference sequence). The DNA of the CDR3 is TGTGCCAGCAGCCGAGCAACTAATGAAAAACTGTTTTTT. This sequence encodes CASSRATNEKLFF.

The V call is TRBV2, the J call TRBJ2-1; TRBD2 matches at 11 bases. The CDR3 is 13 amino acids. V lost 6 bases to trimming and J lost 7 bases; unmatched junction nucleotides: 2. Germline V gene data show CDR1 as SNHLY and CDR2 as FYNNEI. CDR3 DNA: TGTGCCAGCAGGGGACTAGCGGTAAATGAGCAGTTCTTC. It encodes CASRGLAVNEQFF.

V gene TRBV6-5 combines with J gene TRBJ1-3, with D possibly TRBD1 on 5 matching bases. Trimming removed 2 bases at V and 4 bases at J, with 12 bases between. Germline lookup yields CDR1 MNHEY and CDR2 SVGAGI. The CDR3 totals 15 residues. CDR3 DNA: TGTGCCAGCAGTTACAAAGGGGTCTGGGGAAACACCATATATTTT. Translation gives CASSYKGVWGNTIYF.

V is TRBV6-5 and J is TRBJ1-1, with 7 bases matching TRBD1. Germline V CDR1 and CDR2: MNHEY, SVGAGI. This CDR3 is built from 14 residues. Trimming cost V 6 bases and J 1 base; bases outside gene matches: 5. CDR3 protein: CASRPRQGNTEAFF. DNA for the CDR3: TGTGCCAGCAGACCAAGACAGGGGAACACTGAAGCTTTCTTT.

The chain joins TRBV11-3 to TRBJ1-4; D is unresolved. CDR3 length: 12 residues. V lost 1 base, J lost 14 bases, and 11 bases lay in between. Germline V gene data show CDR1 as SGHNT and CDR2 as YENEEA. DNA of the CDR3: TGTGCCAGCAGCTTAGTTAACCAGCGTCTGTTTTTT. Residues: CASSLVNQRLFF.

At least ten counts were recorded for this clone. The CDR3 is CASKSYRVYTEAFF. CDR3 in DNA: TGTGCCAGCAAGTCTTACAGGGTGTACACTGAAGCTTTCTTT. This chain joins TRBV2 and TRBJ1-1, with D possibly TRBD1 on 6 matching bases. Germline loops: CDR1 SNHLY, CDR2 FYNNEI. The V end lost 7 bases, the J end lost 3 bases, and 15 bases lay between the germline ends. The CDR3 is 14 amino acids.